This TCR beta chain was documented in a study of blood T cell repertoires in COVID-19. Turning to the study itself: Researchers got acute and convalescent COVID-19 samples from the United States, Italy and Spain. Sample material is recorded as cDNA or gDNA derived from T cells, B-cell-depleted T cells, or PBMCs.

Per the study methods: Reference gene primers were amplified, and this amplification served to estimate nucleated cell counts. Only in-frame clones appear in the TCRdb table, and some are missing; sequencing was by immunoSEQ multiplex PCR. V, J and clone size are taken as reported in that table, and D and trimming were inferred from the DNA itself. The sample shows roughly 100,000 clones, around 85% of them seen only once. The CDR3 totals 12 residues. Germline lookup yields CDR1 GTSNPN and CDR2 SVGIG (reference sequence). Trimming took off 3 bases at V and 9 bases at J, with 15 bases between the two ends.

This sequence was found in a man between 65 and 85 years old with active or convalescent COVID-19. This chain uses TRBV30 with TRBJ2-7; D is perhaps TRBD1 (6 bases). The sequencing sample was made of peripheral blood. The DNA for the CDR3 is TGTGCCTGGAGCCCTACGACGGACAGGCAGTACTTC. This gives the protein CAWSPTTDRQYF.